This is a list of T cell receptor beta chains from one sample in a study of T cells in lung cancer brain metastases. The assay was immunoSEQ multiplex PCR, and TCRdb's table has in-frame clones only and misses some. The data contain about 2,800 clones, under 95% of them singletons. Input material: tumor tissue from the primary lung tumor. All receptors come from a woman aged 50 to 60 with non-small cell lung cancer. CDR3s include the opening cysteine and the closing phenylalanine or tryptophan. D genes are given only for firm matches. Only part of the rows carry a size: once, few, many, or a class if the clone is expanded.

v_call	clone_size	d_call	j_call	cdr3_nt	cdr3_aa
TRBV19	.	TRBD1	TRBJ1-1	TGTGCCAGTAGTATACAGCCGGGGACAGGGGGCTTGAACACTGAAGCTTTCTTT	CASSIQPGTGGLNTEAFF
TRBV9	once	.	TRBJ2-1	TGTGCCAGCAGCCTCCGGGGCTCTGAGCAGTTCTTC	CASSLRGSEQFF
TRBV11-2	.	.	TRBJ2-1	TGTGCCAGCAGTCACCCGGGGGGCGGCAATGAGCAGTTCTTC	CASSHPGGGNEQFF
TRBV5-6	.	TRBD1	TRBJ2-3	TGTGCCAGCAGCCCCCTGACAGGGATCTACACAGATACGCAGTATTTT	CASSPLTGIYTDTQYF
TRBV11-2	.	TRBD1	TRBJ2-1	TGTGCCAGCAGCCCAGGACAGGGGAGGCAGTTCTTC	CASSPGQGRQFF
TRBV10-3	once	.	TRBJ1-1	TGTGCCATCAGTTCGACAGCTTTGAACACTGAAGCTTTCTTT	CAISSTALNTEAFF
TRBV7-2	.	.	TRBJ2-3	TGTGCCAGCAGCTTCCTACGGCAGCGCACAGATACGCAGTATTTT	CASSFLRQRTDTQYF
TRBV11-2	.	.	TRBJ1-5	TGTGCCAGCAGCTTAGCCGGGACCTCCAATCAGCCCCAGCATTTT	CASSLAGTSNQPQHF
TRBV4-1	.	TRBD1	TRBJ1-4	TGCGCCAGCAGCCTGTCGACAGGGCGGTACAAACTGTTTTTT	CASSLSTGRYKLFF
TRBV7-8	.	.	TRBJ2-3	TGTGCCAGCAGCTTAGATAGCAGGGTGGGAGATACGCAGTATTTT	CASSLDSRVGDTQYF
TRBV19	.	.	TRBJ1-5	TGTGCCAGTACTACAGGACGGCGCAATCAGCCCCAGCATTTT	CASTTGRRNQPQHF
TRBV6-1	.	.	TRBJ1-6	TGTGCCAGCAGGGAAGCAAATTATAATTCACCCCTCCACTTT	CASREANYNSPLHF
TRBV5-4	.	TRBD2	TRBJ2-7	TGTGCCAGCAGCTCGGCAGGACTAGTCAACTACGAGCAGTACTTC	CASSSAGLVNYEQYF
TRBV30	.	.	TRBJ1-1	TGTGCCTGGTCAAACCTAGGTAGTACTGAAGCTTTCTTT	CAWSNLGSTEAFF
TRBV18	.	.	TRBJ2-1	TGTGCCAGTACGCGAACAGGAGTATACAATGAGCAGTTCTTC	CASTRTGVYNEQFF
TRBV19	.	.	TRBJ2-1	TGTGCCACCAGGTTAGAGTTAGCGGACTACAATGAGCAGTTCTTC	CATRLELADYNEQFF
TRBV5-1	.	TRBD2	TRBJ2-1	TGCGCCAGCAGCTTGGTATGGACTAGTGGCCACAATGAGCAGTTCTTC	CASSLVWTSGHNEQFF
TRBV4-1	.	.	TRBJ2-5	TGCGCCAGCAGCCAACCAGGGGGGGAGACCCAGTACTTC	CASSQPGGETQYF
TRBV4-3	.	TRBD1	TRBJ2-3	TGCGCCAGCAGCCAGGATCCGGGACAGTCAACAGATACGCAGTATTTT	CASSQDPGQSTDTQYF
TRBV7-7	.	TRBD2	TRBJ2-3	TGTGCTAGCGGGCGGGAGTATGGAGATACGCAGTATTTT	CASGREYGDTQYF
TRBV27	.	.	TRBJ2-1	TGTGCCAGCAGTTTAGGCGGAGCACAAATGCGGTTCTTC	CASSLGGAQMRFF
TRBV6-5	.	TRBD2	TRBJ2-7	TGTGCCAGCACTCTAGGACTAGCGGGAGGCTACGAGCAGTACTTC	CASTLGLAGGYEQYF
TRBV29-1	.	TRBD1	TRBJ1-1	TGCAGCGTTAAAGGGGGCGTTACTGAAGCTTTCTTT	CSVKGGVTEAFF
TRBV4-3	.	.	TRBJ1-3	TGCGCTAGCAGCCAAGATTTTCCGGGACTTGGAAACACCATATATTTT	CASSQDFPGLGNTIYF
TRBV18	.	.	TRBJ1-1	TGTGCCAGCTCACCAAGAGACCGCGTTTGGGGTACTGAAGCTTTCTTT	CASSPRDRVWGTEAFF
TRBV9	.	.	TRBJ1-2	TGTGCCAGCAGCCCTAATCCCTGGGGCTACACCTTC	CASSPNPWGYTF
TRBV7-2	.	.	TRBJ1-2	TGTGCCAGCAGCTTCAACATCAAAGACGGTGGCTACACCTTC	CASSFNIKDGGYTF
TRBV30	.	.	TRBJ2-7	TGTGCCTGGACCCGGGACACCTACGAGCAGTACTTC	CAWTRDTYEQYF
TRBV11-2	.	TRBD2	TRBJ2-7	TGTGCCAGCAGCTTAAGTCGCCGGGAGGCCCCCTACGAGCAGTACTTC	CASSLSRREAPYEQYF
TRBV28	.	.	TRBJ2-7	TGTGCCAGCTTCCGGGACGGCTCCTACGAGCAGTACTTC	CASFRDGSYEQYF
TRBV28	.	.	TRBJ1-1	TGTGCCAGCAACCCTCCCGGGGAAGCTTTCTTT	CASNPPGEAFF
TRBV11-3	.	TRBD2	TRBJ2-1	TGTGCCAGCAGCTACGGGAGGGCCAGGGATGAGCAGTTCTTC	CASSYGRARDEQFF
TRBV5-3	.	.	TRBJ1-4	TGTGCCAGAAGCTTGCGGGAAAAACTGTTTTTT	CARSLREKLFF
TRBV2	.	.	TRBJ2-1	TGTGCCAGCAGTGAAGGGGACAATGAGCAGTTCTTC	CASSEGDNEQFF
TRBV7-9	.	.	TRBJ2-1	TGTGCCAGCAGCTTAGACAGCCCAGGGGGGCGGAATGAGCAGTTCTTC	CASSLDSPGGRNEQFF
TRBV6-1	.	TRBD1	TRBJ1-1	TGTGCCAGCAGGACAGGGGCTATGAACACTGAAGCTTTCTTT	CASRTGAMNTEAFF
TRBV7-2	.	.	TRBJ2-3	TGTGCCAGCAGCTTAAGGTTAGGGGATACGCAGTATTTT	CASSLRLGDTQYF
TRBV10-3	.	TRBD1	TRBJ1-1	TGTGCCATCAGTCAGGGGGCACGAGGGAACACTGAAGCTTTCTTT	CAISQGARGNTEAFF
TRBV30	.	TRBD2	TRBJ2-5	TGTGCCTGTACCCCTCCGGGGGGTGAGACCCAGTACTTC	CACTPPGGETQYF
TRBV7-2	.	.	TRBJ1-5	TGTGCCAGCAGCTCGAACGCAGTGGGGCAGCCCCAGCATTTT	CASSSNAVGQPQHF
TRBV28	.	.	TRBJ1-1	TGTGCCAGCAGTTTTGAAAGGTTTCAGGGGAGAACTGAAGCTTTCTTT	CASSFERFQGRTEAFF
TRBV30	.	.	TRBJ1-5	TGTGCCTGGACGTCGGCCCGTGGGGATACCAATCAGCCCCAGCATTTT	CAWTSARGDTNQPQHF
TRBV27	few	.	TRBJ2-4	TGTGCCAGCAGGACAGGAGCGTCGAACATTCAGTACTTC	CASRTGASNIQYF
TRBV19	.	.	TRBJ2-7	TGTGCCAGTAGTAGAACAGGGTTCCACGAGCAGTACTTC	CASSRTGFHEQYF